A single sample gave rise to the 2 T cell receptor beta chains below, sequenced in a study of post-analysis software for immune sequencing data. These TCRs are of unknown antigen specificity. The TCR beta cDNA libraries carried unique molecular identifiers. TCRdb independently ran MiXCR on the PCR reads; one entry per CDR3 protein. Of around 770,000 distinct CDR3 sequences in the sample, 46% were seen once. Overall study findings and caveats: Five TRBV segments (TRBV5-6, TRBV5-1 and TRBV20-1 among them) occurred more frequently in patients than in controls.

The sequencing sample was made of blood. The receptors stem from a girl aged 10-17 years with multiple sclerosis.

The V and J genes are TRBV12-3 or TRBV12-4 and TRBJ1-1, with 7 bases matching TRBD1. This CDR3 is built from 18 residues. J lost 0 bases, V lost 5 bases, and 15 bases had no gene match. CDR3 amino acids: CASSPWDSSSLMNTEAFF. In DNA form, the CDR3 reads TGTGCCAGCAGTCCCTGGGACAGCTCATCCTTAATGAACACTGAAGCTTTCTTT.

The chain links TRBV7-2 to TRBJ1-5; 7 positions agree with TRBD1. The V gene end was trimmed by 5 bases and the J gene end by 3 bases; junction bases not matched to a gene: 4. The CDR3 runs 14 residues. The germline V gene encodes CDR1 SGHTA and CDR2 FQGNSA. The CDR3 region is CASSRTGNNQPQHF. The CDR3 bases are TGTGCCAGCAGCCGGACAGGCAACAATCAGCCCCAGCATTTT.